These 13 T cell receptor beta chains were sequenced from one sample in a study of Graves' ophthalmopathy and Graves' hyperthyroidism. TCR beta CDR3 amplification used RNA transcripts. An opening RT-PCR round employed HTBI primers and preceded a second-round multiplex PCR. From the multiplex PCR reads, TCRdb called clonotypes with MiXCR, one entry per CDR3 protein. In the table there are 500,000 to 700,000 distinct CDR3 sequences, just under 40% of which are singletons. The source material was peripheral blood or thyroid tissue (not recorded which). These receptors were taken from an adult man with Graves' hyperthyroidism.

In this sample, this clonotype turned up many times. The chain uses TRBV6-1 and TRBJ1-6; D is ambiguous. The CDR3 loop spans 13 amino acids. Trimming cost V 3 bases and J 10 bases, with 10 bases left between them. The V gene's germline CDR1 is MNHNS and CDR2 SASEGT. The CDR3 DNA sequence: TGTGCCAGCAGTGACTCTGGAAGGTCACCCCTCCACTTT. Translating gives CASSDSGRSPLHF.

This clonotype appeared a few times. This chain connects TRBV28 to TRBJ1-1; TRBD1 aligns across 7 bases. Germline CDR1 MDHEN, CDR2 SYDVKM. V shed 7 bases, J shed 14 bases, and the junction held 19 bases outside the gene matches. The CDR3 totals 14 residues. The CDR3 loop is CASTRDRVILSAFF. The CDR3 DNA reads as TGTGCCAGCACCCGTGACAGGGTAATACTCTCGGCCTTCTTT.

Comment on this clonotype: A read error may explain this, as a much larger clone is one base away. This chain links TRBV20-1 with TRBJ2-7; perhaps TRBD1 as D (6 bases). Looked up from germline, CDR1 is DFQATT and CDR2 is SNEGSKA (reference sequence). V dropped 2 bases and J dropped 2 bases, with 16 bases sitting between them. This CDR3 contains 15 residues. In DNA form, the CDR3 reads TGCAGTGCTAGACCCCAGCGCCAGGGGACCTACGAGCAGTACTTC. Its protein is CSARPQRQGTYEQYF.

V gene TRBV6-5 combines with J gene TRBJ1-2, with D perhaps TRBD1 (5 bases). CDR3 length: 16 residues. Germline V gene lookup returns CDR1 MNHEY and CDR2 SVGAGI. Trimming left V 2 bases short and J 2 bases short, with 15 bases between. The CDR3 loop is CASSYEIAGGNYGYTF. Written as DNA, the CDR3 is TGTGCCAGCAGTTACGAGATAGCGGGGGGGAACTATGGCTACACCTTC.

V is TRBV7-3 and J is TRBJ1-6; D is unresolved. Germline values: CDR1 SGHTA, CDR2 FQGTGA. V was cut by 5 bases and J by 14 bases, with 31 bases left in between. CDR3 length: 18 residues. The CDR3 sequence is CASSNTTGITAYNSALHF. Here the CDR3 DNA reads TGTGCCAGCAGCAACACCACCGGGATTACTGCCTATAATTCGGCCCTCCACTTT.

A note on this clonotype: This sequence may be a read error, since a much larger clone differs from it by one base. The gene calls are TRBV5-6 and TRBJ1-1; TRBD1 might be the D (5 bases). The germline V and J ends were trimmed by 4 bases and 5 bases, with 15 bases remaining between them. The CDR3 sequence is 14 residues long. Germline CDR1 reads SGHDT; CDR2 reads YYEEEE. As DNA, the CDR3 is TGTGCCAGCAGCCCTCTAATCGCAGGGACTGAAGCTTTCTTT. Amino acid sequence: CASSPLIAGTEAFF.

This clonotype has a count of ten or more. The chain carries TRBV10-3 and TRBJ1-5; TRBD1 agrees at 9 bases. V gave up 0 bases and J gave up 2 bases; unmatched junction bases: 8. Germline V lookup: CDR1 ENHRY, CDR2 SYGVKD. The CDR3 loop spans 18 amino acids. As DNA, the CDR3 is TGTGCCATCAGTGAGTCGGGGACAGGGAAAGTTGGCAATCAGCCCCAGCATTTT. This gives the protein CAISESGTGKVGNQPQHF.

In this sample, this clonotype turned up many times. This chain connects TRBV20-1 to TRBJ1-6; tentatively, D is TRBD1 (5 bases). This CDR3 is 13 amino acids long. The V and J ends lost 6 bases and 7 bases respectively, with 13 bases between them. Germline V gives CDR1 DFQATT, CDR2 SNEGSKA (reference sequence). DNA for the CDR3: TGCAGTGCCTCGGGACCGAGAAATTCACCCCTCCACTTT. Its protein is CSASGPRNSPLHF.

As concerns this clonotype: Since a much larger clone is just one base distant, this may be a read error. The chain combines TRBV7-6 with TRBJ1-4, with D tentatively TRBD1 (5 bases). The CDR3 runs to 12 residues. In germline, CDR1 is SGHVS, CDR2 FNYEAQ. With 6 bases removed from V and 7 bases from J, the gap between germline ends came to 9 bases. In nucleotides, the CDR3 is TGTGCCAGCAGGGGGCTGAGTGAAAAACTGTTTTTT. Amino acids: CASRGLSEKLFF.

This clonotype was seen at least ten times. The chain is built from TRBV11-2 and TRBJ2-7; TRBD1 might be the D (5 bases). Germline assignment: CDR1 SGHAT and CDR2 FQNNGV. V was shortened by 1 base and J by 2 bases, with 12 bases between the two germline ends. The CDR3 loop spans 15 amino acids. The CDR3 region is CASSLGPGPTYEQYF. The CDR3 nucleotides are TGTGCCAGCAGCTTAGGGCCAGGGCCTACCTACGAGCAGTACTTC. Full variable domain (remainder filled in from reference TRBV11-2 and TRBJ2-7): EAGVAQSPRYKIIEKRQSVAFWCNPISGHATLYWYQQILGQGPKLLIQFQNNGVVDDSQLPKDRFSAERLKGVDSTLKIQPAKLEDSAVYLCASSLGPGPTYEQYFGPGTRLTVT.

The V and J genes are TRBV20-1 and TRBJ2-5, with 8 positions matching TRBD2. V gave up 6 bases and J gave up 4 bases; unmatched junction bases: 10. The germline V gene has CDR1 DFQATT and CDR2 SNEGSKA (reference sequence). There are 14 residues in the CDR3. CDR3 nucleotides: TGCAGTGCGGTTAGCGGGGTTATTGGAGAGACCCAGTACTTC. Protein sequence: CSAVSGVIGETQYF.

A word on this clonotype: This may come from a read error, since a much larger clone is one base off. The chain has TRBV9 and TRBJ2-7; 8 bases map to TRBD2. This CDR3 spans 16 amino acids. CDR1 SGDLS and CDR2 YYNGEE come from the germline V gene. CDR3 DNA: TGTGCCAGCAGCGTACTGGAGGCGGGGGGTCCCTACGAGCGGTACTTC. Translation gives CASSVLEAGGPYERYF. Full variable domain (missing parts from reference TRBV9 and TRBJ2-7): DSGVTQTPKHLITATGQRVTLRCSPRSGDLSVYWYQQSLDQGLQFLIQYYNGEERAKGNILERFSAQQFPDLHSELNLSSLELGDSALYFCASSVLEAGGPYERYFGPGTRLTVT.

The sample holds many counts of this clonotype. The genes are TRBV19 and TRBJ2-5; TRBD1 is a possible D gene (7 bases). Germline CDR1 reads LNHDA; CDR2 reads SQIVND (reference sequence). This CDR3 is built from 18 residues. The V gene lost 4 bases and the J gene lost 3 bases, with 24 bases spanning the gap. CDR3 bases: TGTGCCAGTAGTAGACCGGGGGCAGGGGGTGTAAGCGAAGAGACCCAGTACTTC. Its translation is CASSRPGAGGVSEETQYF.